These 24 T cell receptor beta chains came from one sample sequenced in a study of graft-versus-host responses after intestinal transplantation. Their antigens remain unidentified. The data were produced by immunoSEQ multiplex PCR, yet TCRdb's version contains in-frame clones alone and is incomplete. The table records roughly 30,000 clones, 70% to 85% of them present only once. The sequencing here drew on unstimulated CD8+ T cells sorted from spleen or lymph node cells, taken before intestinal transplant. These receptors were obtained from a human donor who received an intestinal transplant.

The sample holds a few counts of this clone. The chain employs TRBV10-3 and TRBJ2-1, with 9 bases matching TRBD1. J lost 4 bases, V lost 10 bases, and 5 bases had no gene match. The germline V gene encodes CDR1 ENHRY and CDR2 SYGVKD. The CDR3 totals 13 residues. The CDR3 DNA is TGTGCCAGCGGGACAGGGCTTTACAATGAGCAGTTCTTC. Its translation: CASGTGLYNEQFF.

The chain has TRBV6-5 and TRBJ2-3; 9 bases are shared with TRBD1. The length of the CDR3 is 15 residues. J was trimmed by 3 bases and V by 7 bases; bases with no gene match: 8. In germline, CDR1 is MNHEY, CDR2 SVGAGI. The CDR3 spells CASTPGTGWTDTQYF. CDR3 nucleotides: TGTGCCAGCACCCCGGGGACAGGGTGGACAGATACGCAGTATTTT.

This chain links TRBV21-1 with TRBJ1-5; the listed D gene, TRBD1, was not tested against the DNA. TRBV21-1 is a documented pseudogene. CDR3 size: 18 residues. This CDR3 is CASSKGRTGVKYLQPQHF. In nucleotides, the CDR3 is TGTGCCAGCAGCAAAGGGCGGACAGGGGTAAAGTATCTTCAGCCCCAGCATTTT.

This clone is a singleton in its sample. The chain recombines TRBV7-9 with TRBJ2-5; TRBD2 matches at 11 bases. The CDR3 totals 16 residues. The germline V gene encodes CDR1 SEHNR and CDR2 FQNEAQ (reference sequence). V lost 4 bases and J lost 0; bases outside the gene matches: 4. CDR3 in amino acids: CASSYRLAGYQETQYF. The CDR3 DNA sequence: TGTGCCAGCAGCTATAGACTAGCGGGATACCAAGAGACCCAGTACTTC.

V is TRBV19 and J is TRBJ2-5; TRBD2 agrees at 11 bases. Germline lookup yields CDR1 LNHDA and CDR2 SQIVND (reference sequence). With 6 bases clipped from V and 2 bases from J, the junction kept 5 bases outside the gene matches. This CDR3 has 15 amino acids. The CDR3 DNA reads as TGTGCCAGTAGGATTAGCGGGGGGGAACAAGAGACCCAGTACTTC. Amino acid sequence: CASRISGGEQETQYF. Full variable domain (remainder filled in from reference TRBV19 and TRBJ2-5): DGGITQSPKYLFRKEGQNVTLSCEQNLNHDAMYWYRQDPGQGLRLIYYSQIVNDFQKGDIAEGYSVSREKKESFPLTVTSAQKNPTAFYLCASRISGGEQETQYFGPGTRLLVL.

This chain connects TRBV27 to TRBJ2-1; 12 bases map to TRBD2. The germline V gene encodes CDR1 MNHEY and CDR2 SMNVEV (reference sequence). Trimming removed 5 bases from V and 4 bases from J; junction bases left unmatched: 6. This CDR3 is built from 16 residues. The CDR3: CASSDGLAGLYNEQFF. The CDR3 nucleotides are TGTGCCAGCAGTGATGGACTAGCGGGGCTTTACAATGAGCAGTTCTTC.

The chain has TRBV5-5 and TRBJ2-1; possibly TRBD2 for D (5 bases). V lost 4 bases to trimming and J lost 4 bases, with 9 bases between them. The CDR3 has 13 amino acids. CDR1 and CDR2 from the germline V gene are SGHKS and YYEKEE (reference sequence). CDR3 in DNA: TGTGCCAGCAGCCCCCGGGGTTACAATGAGCAGTTCTTC. It translates to CASSPRGYNEQFF.

The chain employs TRBV19 and TRBJ1-4, with 8 bases fitting TRBD1. Germline assignment: CDR1 LNHDA and CDR2 SQIVND (reference sequence). J gave up 4 bases and V 6 bases, and 4 bases lay outside the gene matches. The CDR3 runs to 14 residues. The CDR3: CASSPRGHNEKLFF. CDR3 bases: TGTGCCAGTAGCCCCAGGGGGCATAATGAAAAACTGTTTTTT. The full variable domain, its missing parts supplied by reference TRBV19 and TRBJ1-4, is DGGITQSPKYLFRKEGQNVTLSCEQNLNHDAMYWYRQDPGQGLRLIYYSQIVNDFQKGDIAEGYSVSREKKESFPLTVTSAQKNPTAFYLCASSPRGHNEKLFFGSGTQLSVL.

V usage is TRBV6-5 and J usage is TRBJ2-3, with TRBD2 identical over 12 bases. Germline V gene lookup returns CDR1 MNHEY and CDR2 SVGAGI. The CDR3 sequence is 15 residues long. V was pared by 6 bases and J by 2 bases, with 3 bases of the junction left unmatched. The CDR3 nucleotides read TGTGCCAGCAGCCGACTAGCGGGGGACACAGATACGCAGTATTTT. Its protein product is CASSRLAGDTDTQYF.

The chain couples TRBV25-1 to TRBJ2-2; 9 bases match TRBD2. This CDR3 has 17 amino acids. The J segment lost 5 bases and the V segment lost 4 bases, leaving 11 bases of the junction unmatched. The germline V gene has CDR1 MGHDK and CDR2 SYGVNS. For the CDR3, the DNA is TGTGCCAGCAGTGGTCCTGGGGCGGGAGGGAGAACCGGGGAGCTGTTTTTT. Translating it yields CASSGPGAGGRTGELFF.

The chain carries TRBV13 and TRBJ2-1, with D possibly being TRBD2 (7 bases). The CDR3 sequence is 15 residues long. V was clipped by 5 bases and J by 0 bases, with 11 bases between them. Germline V gene lookup returns CDR1 PRHDT and CDR2 FYEKMQ (reference sequence). CDR3 in amino acids: CASSQRGGSYNEQFF. The DNA of the CDR3 is TGTGCCAGCAGCCAAAGGGGGGGCTCCTACAATGAGCAGTTCTTC.

The rearrangement joins TRBV9 to TRBJ2-2, with D possibly matching TRBD1 (6 bases). The V and J ends lost 4 bases and 5 bases respectively, with 15 bases between them. The CDR3 has 15 amino acids. Germline V CDR1 and CDR2: SGDLS, YYNGEE. The CDR3 loop is CASSPKTGLTGELFF. DNA for the CDR3: TGTGCCAGCAGCCCCAAAACAGGGTTAACCGGGGAGCTGTTTTTT.

The chain has TRBV23-1 and TRBJ1-2; 12 positions match TRBD1. TRBV23-1 is sorted into the ORF group, with uncertain function. Trimming removed 4 bases from V and 0 bases from J; junction bases left unmatched: 9. This CDR3 is 18 amino acids long. CDR3 region: CASSPTGTGGSTNYGYTF. The CDR3, as DNA: TGCGCCAGCAGTCCCACGGGGACAGGGGGCTCCACTAACTATGGCTACACCTTC.

This CDR3 reads CASSLAGTGLETQYF. The CDR3, as DNA: TGTGCCAGCAGCTTGGCCGGGACAGGGTTGGAGACCCAGTACTTC. The genes are TRBV5-6 and TRBJ2-5; TRBD1 agrees at 9 bases. Germline V lookup: CDR1 SGHDT, CDR2 YYEEEE. V was pared by 0 bases and J by 5 bases, with 5 bases of the junction left unmatched. The CDR3 spans 15 residues. Full variable domain (rest looked up from reference TRBV5-6 and TRBJ2-5): DAGVTQSPTHLIKTRGQQVTLRCSPKSGHDTVSWYQQALGQGPQFIFQYYEEEERQRGNFPDRFSGHQFPNYSSELNVNALLLGDSALYLCASSLAGTGLETQYFGPGTRLLVL.

This chain links TRBV5-1 with TRBJ1-1; possibly TRBD1 for D (5 bases). Germline CDR1 SGHRS, CDR2 YFSETQ. The ends were cut back, 3 bases at V and 1 base at J, with 13 bases in the middle. This CDR3 is built from 15 residues. This CDR3 reads CASSYSATGNTEAFF. CDR3 nucleotide sequence: TGCGCCAGCAGCTATTCCGCCACAGGGAACACTGAAGCTTTCTTT.

This rearrangement joins TRBV13 to TRBJ2-3, with 7 positions matching TRBD2. The CDR3 is made up of 16 amino acids. CDR1 is PRHDT, CDR2 FYEKMQ, per germline (reference sequence). The trim removed 1 base at V and 1 base at J, leaving 5 bases unmatched. The CDR3 is CASSLEGTIGTDTQYF. The DNA for the CDR3 is TGTGCCAGCAGCTTAGAAGGGACTATAGGCACAGATACGCAGTATTTT.

The chain combines TRBV19 with TRBJ2-7; TRBD2 matches 9 bases. Germline CDR1 reads LNHDA; CDR2 reads SQIVND (reference sequence). The CDR3 is made up of 15 amino acids. The V segment lost 3 bases and the J segment 2 bases; nucleotides outside the gene matches: 5. CDR3 nucleotide sequence: TGTGCCAGTAGTATTACAGCGGGAGGCCCCTACGAGCAGTACTTC. This encodes CASSITAGGPYEQYF.

The chain is built from TRBV19 and TRBJ2-1, with TRBD2 as a possible D gene (5 bases). Trimming pared 3 bases from V and 8 bases from J, leaving 14 bases between. CDR3 length: 14 amino acids. CDR1 and CDR2 from the germline V gene are LNHDA and SQIVND (reference sequence). The CDR3 DNA reads TGTGCCAGTAGTATCTTCCGGGGAAGCGATGAGCAGTTCTTC. As protein: CASSIFRGSDEQFF. Together with reference TRBV19 and TRBJ2-1, the CDR3 gives the full variable domain: DGGITQSPKYLFRKEGQNVTLSCEQNLNHDAMYWYRQDPGQGLRLIYYSQIVNDFQKGDIAEGYSVSREKKESFPLTVTSAQKNPTAFYLCASSIFRGSDEQFFGPGTRLTVL.

The chain combines TRBV28 with TRBJ2-7, with D possibly being TRBD1 (6 bases). V lost 11 bases and J 0 bases, leaving 11 bases between the germline ends. Germline CDR1 MDHEN, CDR2 SYDVKM. The CDR3 spans 12 residues. CDR3 sequence: CACRQDSYEQYF. The CDR3 nucleotides are TGTGCCTGTAGACAGGACTCCTACGAGCAGTACTTC.

The gene calls are TRBV5-1 and TRBJ2-1; weak D call: TRBD2 (6 bases). The ends were cut back, 7 bases at V and 6 bases at J, with 23 bases in the middle. The CDR3 consists of 16 residues. Germline V lookup: CDR1 SGHRS, CDR2 YFSETQ. The CDR3 here is CASGSFRDFNPNEQFF. For the CDR3, the DNA is TGCGCCAGCGGATCCTTTCGGGACTTCAACCCCAATGAGCAGTTCTTC. Supplemented by reference TRBV5-1 and TRBJ2-1, the full variable domain reads KAGVTQTPRYLIKTRGQQVTLSCSPISGHRSVSWYQQTPGQGLQFLFEYFSETQRNKGNFPGRFSGRQFSNSRSEMNVSTLELGDSALYLCASGSFRDFNPNEQFFGPGTRLTVL.

The chain links TRBV4-1 to TRBJ2-2; TRBD2 matches at 12 bases. The CDR3 is 18 residues long. The V and J ends lost 0 bases and 6 bases, in that order; junction bases with no gene match: 8. Germline loops: CDR1 MGHRA, CDR2 YSYEKL. The chain's CDR3 is CASSQDPSGGVRAGELFF. The CDR3 nucleotides read TGCGCCAGCAGCCAAGACCCTAGCGGGGGGGTAAGGGCCGGGGAGCTGTTTTTT.

The chain recombines TRBV6-4 with TRBJ2-3; 14 bases line up with TRBD2. The V gene end was trimmed by 3 bases and the J gene end by 4 bases; junction bases not matched to a gene: 0. The CDR3 loop spans 15 amino acids. Germline V gene sequence: CDR1 MRHNA, CDR2 SNTAGT. Written as DNA, the CDR3 is TGTGCCAGCAGTGAGACTAGCGGGGGGGCAGATACGCAGTATTTT. Encoded protein: CASSETSGGADTQYF.

The gene calls are TRBV28 and TRBJ2-1; 10 bases agree with TRBD1. The CDR3 has 14 amino acids. Germline CDR1 reads MDHEN; CDR2 reads SYDVKM. V was pared by 2 bases and J by 8 bases, with 3 bases of the junction left unmatched. CDR3 loop: CASSLGTGDDEQFF. CDR3 nucleotides: TGTGCCAGCAGTTTAGGGACAGGGGACGATGAGCAGTTCTTC. Full variable domain (missing parts from reference TRBV28 and TRBJ2-1): DVKVTQSSRYLVKRTGEKVFLECVQDMDHENMFWYRQDPGLGLRLIYFSYDVKMKEKGDIPEGYSVSREKKERFSLILESASTNQTSMYLCASSLGTGDDEQFFGPGTRLTVL.

Worth noting for this clone: Other DNA sequences in the same sample also yield this CDR3. The chain employs TRBV4-1 and TRBJ2-1; 10 bases fit TRBD2. V lost 4 bases, J lost 3 bases, and 15 bases stayed unmatched. The CDR3 is 19 residues long. Per germline, CDR1 MGHRA and CDR2 YSYEKL. In nucleotides, the CDR3 is TGCGCCAGCAGCCGAATCCCCGCCCTAGCGGGGGCCCTCTACAATGAGCAGTTCTTC. It is translated as CASSRIPALAGALYNEQFF.